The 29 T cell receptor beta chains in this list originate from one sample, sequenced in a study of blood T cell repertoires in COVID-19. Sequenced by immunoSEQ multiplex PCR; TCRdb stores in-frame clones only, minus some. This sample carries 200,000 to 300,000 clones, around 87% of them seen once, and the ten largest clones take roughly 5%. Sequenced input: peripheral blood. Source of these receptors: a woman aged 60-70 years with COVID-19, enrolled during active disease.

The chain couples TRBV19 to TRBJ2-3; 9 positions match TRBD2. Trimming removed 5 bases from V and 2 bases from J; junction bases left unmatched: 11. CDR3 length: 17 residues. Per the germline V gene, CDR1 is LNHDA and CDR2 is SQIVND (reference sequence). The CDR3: CASSHRWGGRVTDTQYF. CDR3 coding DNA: TGTGCCAGTAGTCACCGCTGGGGCGGGAGGGTCACAGATACGCAGTATTTT.

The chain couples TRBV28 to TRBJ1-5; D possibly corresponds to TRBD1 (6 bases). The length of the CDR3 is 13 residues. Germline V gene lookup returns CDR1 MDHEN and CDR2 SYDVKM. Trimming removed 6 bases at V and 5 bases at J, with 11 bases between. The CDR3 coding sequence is TGTGCCAGCAGGTCACAGGGTGATCAGCCCCAGCATTTT. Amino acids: CASRSQGDQPQHF.

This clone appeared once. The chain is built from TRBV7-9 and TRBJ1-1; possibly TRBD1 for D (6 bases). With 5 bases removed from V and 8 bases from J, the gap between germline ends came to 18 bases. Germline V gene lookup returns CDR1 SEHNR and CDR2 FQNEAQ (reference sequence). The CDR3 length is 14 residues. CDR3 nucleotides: TGTGCCAGCAGCCAAATACGGACAGCCTTCGAAGCTTTCTTT. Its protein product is CASSQIRTAFEAFF.

The CDR3 bases are TGTGCCAGCAGCGTCCCCCGGGACAGGGGCCTGAACCGTTTCTACGAGCAGTACTTC. This sequence encodes CASSVPRDRGLNRFYEQYF. The V call is TRBV7-9, the J call TRBJ2-7, with TRBD1 matching 10 bases. Germline values: CDR1 SEHNR, CDR2 FQNEAQ (reference sequence). V gave up 5 bases and J gave up 3 bases; unmatched junction bases: 19. The CDR3 extends over 19 amino acids.

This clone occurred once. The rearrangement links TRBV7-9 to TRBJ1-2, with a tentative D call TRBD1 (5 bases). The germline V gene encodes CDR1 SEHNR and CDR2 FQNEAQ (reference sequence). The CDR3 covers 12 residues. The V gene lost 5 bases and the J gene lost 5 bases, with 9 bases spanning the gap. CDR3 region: CASSPGRYGYTF. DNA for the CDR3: TGTGCCAGCAGCCCAGGGCGGTATGGCTACACCTTC.

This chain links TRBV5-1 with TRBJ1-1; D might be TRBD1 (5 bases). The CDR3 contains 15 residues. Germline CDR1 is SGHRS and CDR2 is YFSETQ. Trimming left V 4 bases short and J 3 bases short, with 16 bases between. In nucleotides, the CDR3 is TGCGCCAGCAGCCCCCCGTCCGGGGGGGACACTGAAGCTTTCTTT. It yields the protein CASSPPSGGDTEAFF.

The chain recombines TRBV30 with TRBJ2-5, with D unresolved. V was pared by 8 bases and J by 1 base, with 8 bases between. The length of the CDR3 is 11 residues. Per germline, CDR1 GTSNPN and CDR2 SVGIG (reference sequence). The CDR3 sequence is CALSFQETQYF. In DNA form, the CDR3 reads TGTGCCCTTAGCTTCCAAGAGACCCAGTACTTC.

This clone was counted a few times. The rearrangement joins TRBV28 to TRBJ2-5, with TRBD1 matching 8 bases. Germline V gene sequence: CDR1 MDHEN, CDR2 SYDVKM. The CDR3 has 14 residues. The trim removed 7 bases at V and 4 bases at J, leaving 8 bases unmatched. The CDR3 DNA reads TGTGCCAGCAATACCCAGGGGGCTTTAGAGACCCAGTACTTC. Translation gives CASNTQGALETQYF.

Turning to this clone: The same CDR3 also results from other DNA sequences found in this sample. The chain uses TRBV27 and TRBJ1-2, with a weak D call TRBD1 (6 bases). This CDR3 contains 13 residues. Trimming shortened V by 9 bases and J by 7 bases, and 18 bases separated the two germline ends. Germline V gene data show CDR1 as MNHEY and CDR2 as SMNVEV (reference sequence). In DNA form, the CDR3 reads TGTGCCAGTGCCCGTGAGGGGGTTGTTGGCTACACCTTC. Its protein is CASAREGVVGYTF.

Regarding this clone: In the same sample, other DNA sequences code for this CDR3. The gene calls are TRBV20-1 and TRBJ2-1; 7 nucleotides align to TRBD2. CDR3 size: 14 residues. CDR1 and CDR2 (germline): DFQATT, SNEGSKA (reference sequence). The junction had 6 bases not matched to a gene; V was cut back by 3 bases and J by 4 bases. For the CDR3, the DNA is TGCAGTGCTAGTCTGGCGGGGGTATACAATGAGCAGTTCTTC. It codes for CSASLAGVYNEQFF.

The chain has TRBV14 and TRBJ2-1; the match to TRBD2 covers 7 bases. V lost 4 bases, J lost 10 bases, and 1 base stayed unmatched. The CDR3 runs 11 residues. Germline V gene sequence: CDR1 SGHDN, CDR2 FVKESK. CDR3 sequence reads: CASSLLAEQFF. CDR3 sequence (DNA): TGTGCCAGCAGCCTACTAGCGGAGCAGTTCTTC. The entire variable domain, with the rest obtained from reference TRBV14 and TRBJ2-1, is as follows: EAGVTQFPSHSVIEKGQTVTLRCDPISGHDNLYWYRRVMGKEIKFLLHFVKESKQDESGMPNNRFLAERTGGTYSTLKVQPAELEDSGVYFCASSLLAEQFFGPGTRLTVL.

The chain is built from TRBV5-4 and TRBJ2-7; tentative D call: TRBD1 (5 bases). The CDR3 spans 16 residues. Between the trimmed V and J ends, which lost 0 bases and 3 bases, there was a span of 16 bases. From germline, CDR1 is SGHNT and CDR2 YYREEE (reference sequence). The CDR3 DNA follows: TGTGCCAGCAGCTTGGAACTCGGCAGGGCCGGCTACGAGCAGTACTTC. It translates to CASSLELGRAGYEQYF.

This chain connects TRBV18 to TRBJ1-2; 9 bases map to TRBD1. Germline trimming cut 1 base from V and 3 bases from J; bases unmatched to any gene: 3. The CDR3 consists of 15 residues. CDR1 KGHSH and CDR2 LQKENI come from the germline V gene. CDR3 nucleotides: TGTGCCAGCTCACCACTGGGACAGGGCGACTATGGCTACACCTTC. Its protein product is CASSPLGQGDYGYTF. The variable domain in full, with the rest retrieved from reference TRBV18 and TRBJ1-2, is NAGVMQNPRHLVRRRGQEARLRCSPMKGHSHVYWYRQLPEEGLKFMVYLQKENIIDESGMPKERFSAEFPKEGPSILRIQQVVRGDSAAYFCASSPLGQGDYGYTFGSGTRLTVV.

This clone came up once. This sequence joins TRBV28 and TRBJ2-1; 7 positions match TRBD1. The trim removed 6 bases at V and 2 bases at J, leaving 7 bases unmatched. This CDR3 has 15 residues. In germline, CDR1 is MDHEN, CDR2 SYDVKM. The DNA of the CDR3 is TGTGCCAGCAGGACCCTCCAGGGGGCCTACAATGAGCAGTTCTTC. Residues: CASRTLQGAYNEQFF.

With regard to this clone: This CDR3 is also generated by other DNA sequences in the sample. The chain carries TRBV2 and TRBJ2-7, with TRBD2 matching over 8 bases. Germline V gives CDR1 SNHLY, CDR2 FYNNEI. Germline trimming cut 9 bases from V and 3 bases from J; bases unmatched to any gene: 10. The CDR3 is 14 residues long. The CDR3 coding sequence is TGTGCCAGTAGCTCCCGGGAGGGGGGCTACGAGCAGTACTTC. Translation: CASSSREGGYEQYF.

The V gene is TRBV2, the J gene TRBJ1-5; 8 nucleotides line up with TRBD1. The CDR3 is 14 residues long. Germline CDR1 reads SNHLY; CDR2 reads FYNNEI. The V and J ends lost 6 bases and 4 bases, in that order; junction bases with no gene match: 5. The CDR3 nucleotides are TGTGCCAGCAGCGGACAGGGAAGGAATCAGCCCCAGCATTTT. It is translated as CASSGQGRNQPQHF.

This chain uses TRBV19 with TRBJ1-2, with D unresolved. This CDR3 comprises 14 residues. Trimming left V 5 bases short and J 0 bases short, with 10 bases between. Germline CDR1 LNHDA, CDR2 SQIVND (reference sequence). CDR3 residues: CASSETETNYGYTF. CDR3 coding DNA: TGTGCCAGTAGTGAAACTGAGACTAACTATGGCTACACCTTC.

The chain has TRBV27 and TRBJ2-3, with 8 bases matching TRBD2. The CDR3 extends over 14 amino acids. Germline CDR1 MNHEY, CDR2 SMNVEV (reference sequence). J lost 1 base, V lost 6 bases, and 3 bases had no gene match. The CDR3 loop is CASRPAGGTDTQYF. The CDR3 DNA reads TGTGCCAGCAGGCCAGCGGGAGGCACAGATACGCAGTATTTT.

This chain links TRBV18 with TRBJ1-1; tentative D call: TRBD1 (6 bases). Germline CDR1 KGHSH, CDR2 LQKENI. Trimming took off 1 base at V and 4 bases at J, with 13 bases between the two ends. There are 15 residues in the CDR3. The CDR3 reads CASSPRRDRITEAFF. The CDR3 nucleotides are TGTGCCAGCTCACCACGAAGAGACAGGATCACTGAAGCTTTCTTT.

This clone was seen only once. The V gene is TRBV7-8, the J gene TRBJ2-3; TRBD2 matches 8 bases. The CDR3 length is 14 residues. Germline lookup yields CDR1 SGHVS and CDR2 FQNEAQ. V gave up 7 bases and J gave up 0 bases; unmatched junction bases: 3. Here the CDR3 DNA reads TGTGCCAGCAAGCGGGGGACTAGCACAGATACGCAGTATTTT. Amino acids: CASKRGTSTDTQYF.

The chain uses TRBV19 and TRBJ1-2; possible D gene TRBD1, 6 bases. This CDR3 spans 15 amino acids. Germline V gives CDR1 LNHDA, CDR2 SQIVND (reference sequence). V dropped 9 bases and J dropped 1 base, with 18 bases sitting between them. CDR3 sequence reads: CASGTGQGSNYGYTF. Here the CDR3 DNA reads TGTGCCAGCGGGACCGGCCAGGGGAGTAACTATGGCTACACCTTC. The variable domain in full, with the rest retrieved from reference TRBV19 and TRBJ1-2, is DGGITQSPKYLFRKEGQNVTLSCEQNLNHDAMYWYRQDPGQGLRLIYYSQIVNDFQKGDIAEGYSVSREKKESFPLTVTSAQKNPTAFYLCASGTGQGSNYGYTFGSGTRLTVV.

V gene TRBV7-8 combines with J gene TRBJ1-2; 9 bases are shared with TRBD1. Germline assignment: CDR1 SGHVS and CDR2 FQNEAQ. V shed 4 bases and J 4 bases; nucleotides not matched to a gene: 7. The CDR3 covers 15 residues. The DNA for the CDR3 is TGTGCCAGCAGCTCCCAGACAGGGGGAACCTATGGCTACACCTTC. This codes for CASSSQTGGTYGYTF.

This CDR3 is CASSFMGHRNQPQHF. The CDR3 nucleotides read TGTGCCAGCAGTTTTATGGGGCACCGCAATCAGCCCCAGCATTTT. The chain links TRBV28 to TRBJ1-5, with TRBD1 as a possible D gene (5 bases). V shed 3 bases and J shed 2 bases, with 11 bases lying between them. Germline CDR1 MDHEN, CDR2 SYDVKM. The CDR3 sequence is 15 residues long.

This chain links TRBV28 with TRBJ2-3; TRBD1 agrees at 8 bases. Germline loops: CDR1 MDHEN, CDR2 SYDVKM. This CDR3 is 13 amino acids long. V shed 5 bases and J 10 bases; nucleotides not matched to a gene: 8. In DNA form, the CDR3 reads TGTGCCAGCAGTACCCGGACAGGGTCGGCGCAGTATTTT. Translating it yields CASSTRTGSAQYF.

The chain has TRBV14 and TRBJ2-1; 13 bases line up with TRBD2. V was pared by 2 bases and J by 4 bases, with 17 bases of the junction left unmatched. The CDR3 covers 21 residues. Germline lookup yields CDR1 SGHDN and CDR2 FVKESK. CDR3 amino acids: CASSQLPGTSGMATIYNEQFF. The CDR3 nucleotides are TGTGCCAGCAGCCAACTCCCCGGGACTAGCGGGATGGCTACCATATACAATGAGCAGTTCTTC.

The CDR3: CASASGRAYNEQFF. As DNA, the CDR3 is TGTGCTAGTGCTAGCGGGAGGGCCTACAATGAGCAGTTCTTC. The rearrangement joins TRBV12-5 to TRBJ2-1, with 12 bases matching TRBD2. CDR1 LGHNT and CDR2 FRNRAP come from the germline V gene. The CDR3 runs to 14 residues. Trimming cost V 7 bases and J 2 bases; bases outside gene matches: 0.

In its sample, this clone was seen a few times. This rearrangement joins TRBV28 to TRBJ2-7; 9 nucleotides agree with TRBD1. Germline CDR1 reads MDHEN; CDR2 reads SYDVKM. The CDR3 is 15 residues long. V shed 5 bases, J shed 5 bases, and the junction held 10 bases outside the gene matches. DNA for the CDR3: TGTGCCAGCAGTACAACCGGGACAGGGTCTCACGAGCAGTACTTC. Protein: CASSTTGTGSHEQYF.

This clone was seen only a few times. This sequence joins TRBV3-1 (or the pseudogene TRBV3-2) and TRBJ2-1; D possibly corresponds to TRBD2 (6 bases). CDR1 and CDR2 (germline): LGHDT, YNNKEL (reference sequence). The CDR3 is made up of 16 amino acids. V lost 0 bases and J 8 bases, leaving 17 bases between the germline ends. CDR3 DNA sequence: TGTGCCAGCAGCCAAGAAAGGGGACTCCTCCCCGATGAGCAGTTCTTC. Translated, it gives CASSQERGLLPDEQFF.

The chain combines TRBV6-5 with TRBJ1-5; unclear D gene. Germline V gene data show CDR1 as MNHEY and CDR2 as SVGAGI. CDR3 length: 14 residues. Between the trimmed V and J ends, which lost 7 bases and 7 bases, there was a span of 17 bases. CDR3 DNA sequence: TGTGCCAGCACCGTGCGGGGTCAAGGACAGCCCCAGCATTTT. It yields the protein CASTVRGQGQPQHF.